These 25 T cell receptor beta chains were sequenced from one sample in a study of blood T cell repertoires in COVID-19 (TCRdb year 2020). Library preparation was by the immunoSEQ multiplex PCR assay. Entries here come from immuneACCESS through TCRdb and include only in-frame sequences with V and J called. Some clones fail to appear in such tables; in the studies checked, an unresolved V gene covers under half of the shortfall, and the cause of the remainder is unknown. The sample table shows approximately 330,000 clones, and about nine tenths are seen once. Of the sample, around 10% falls within the top ten clones. Sample: peripheral blood. Receptor source: a man aged 25 to 40 with COVID-19, enrolled during active disease.

The V call is TRBV10-3, the J call TRBJ1-2; 9 positions match TRBD1. Germline V lookup: CDR1 ENHRY, CDR2 SYGVKD. The CDR3 covers 17 residues. J was trimmed by 3 bases and V by 4 bases; bases with no gene match: 12. The CDR3 is CAISASGTGQVDYGYTF. The CDR3, as DNA: TGTGCCATCAGTGCATCCGGGACAGGGCAGGTTGACTATGGCTACACCTTC.

V usage is TRBV5-6 and J usage is TRBJ1-2; 7 bases match TRBD1. The V and J ends lost 2 bases and 4 bases, in that order; junction bases with no gene match: 5. Germline V CDR1 and CDR2: SGHDT, YYEEEE. CDR3 size: 14 residues. The CDR3 sequence: CASSLVTGSYGYTF. The CDR3 DNA sequence: TGTGCCAGCAGCTTAGTGACAGGGAGCTATGGCTACACCTTC.

The rearrangement links TRBV7-8 to TRBJ2-1; D uncertain. CDR3 size: 12 residues. V was trimmed by 5 bases and J by 7 bases, leaving 9 bases between them. The germline V gene encodes CDR1 SGHVS and CDR2 FQNEAQ. Here the CDR3 DNA reads TGTGCCAGCAGCCCCCGGTGGAATGAGCAGTTCTTC. Encoded protein: CASSPRWNEQFF.

The rearrangement uses TRBV7-2 and TRBJ2-5; a weak D match, TRBD2 (6 bases). Trimming cost V 6 bases and J 6 bases, with 11 bases left between them. The CDR3 length is 12 residues. CDR1 is SGHTA, CDR2 FQGNSA, per germline. The CDR3 DNA reads as TGTGCCAGCAGGGAGGGGATACAGACCCAGTACTTC. It specifies CASREGIQTQYF. The full variable domain, in which reference TRBV7-2 and TRBJ2-5 provide the parts outside the CDR3, is GAGVSQSPSNKVTEKGKDVELRCDPISGHTALYWYRQSLGQGLEFLIYFQGNSAPDKSGLPSDRFSAERTGGSVSTLTIQRTQQEDSAVYLCASREGIQTQYFGPGTRLLVL.

The V gene is TRBV6-6, the J gene TRBJ1-1; D is unresolved. The CDR3 loop spans 13 amino acids. CDR1 is MNHNY and CDR2 is SVGAGI in the germline V gene (reference sequence). Trimming removed 4 bases from V and 1 base from J, with 7 bases in between. DNA of the CDR3: TGTGCCAGCAGTTCGGTAGCGAACACTGAAGCTTTCTTT. Translation: CASSSVANTEAFF.

The rearrangement uses TRBV27 and TRBJ1-6; TRBD1 matches at 9 bases. This CDR3 spans 17 amino acids. Trimming took 4 bases from V and 10 from J; bases not matched to a gene: 14. CDR1 MNHEY and CDR2 SMNVEV come from the germline V gene (reference sequence). The CDR3 DNA reads as TGTGCCAGCAGTTCCCCTTCCCGGGACAGGGAGTCCTCACCCCTCCACTTT. It translates to CASSSPSRDRESSPLHF.

The gene calls are TRBV6-5 and TRBJ1-2, with TRBD1 as a possible D gene (5 bases). CDR1 is MNHEY, CDR2 SVGAGI, per germline. The ends were cut back, 0 bases at V and 2 bases at J, with 10 bases in the middle. This CDR3 contains 15 residues. The CDR3 nucleotides are TGTGCCAGCAGTTACTCGTACCGGGGGAACTATGGCTACACCTTC. It encodes CASSYSYRGNYGYTF.

The chain joins TRBV7-2 to TRBJ1-4; D gene uncertain. The CDR3 is 17 amino acids. V gave up 3 bases and J gave up 4 bases, with 18 bases separating them. Per germline, CDR1 SGHTA and CDR2 FQGNSA. The CDR3 DNA is TGTGCCAGCAGCTTCAGGCGAAACAGTTATCTTAATGAAAAACTGTTTTTT. Translating gives CASSFRRNSYLNEKLFF.

This clone was picked up one time. This chain links TRBV7-3 with TRBJ2-1; 7 bases fit TRBD2. The CDR3 is 15 residues long. CDR1 SGHTA and CDR2 FQGTGA come from the germline V gene. With 6 bases clipped from V and 4 bases from J, the junction kept 9 bases outside the gene matches. CDR3 DNA sequence: TGTGCCAGCAGTCCGACTAGCACTCCTTACAATGAGCAGTTCTTC. It translates to CASSPTSTPYNEQFF.

The chain couples TRBV5-1 to TRBJ2-1; a possible D gene is TRBD2 (5 bases). Trimming stripped 5 bases from V and 2 bases from J, with 14 bases between. The germline V gene has CDR1 SGHRS and CDR2 YFSETQ. The CDR3 is 15 residues long. The CDR3 coding sequence is TGCGCCAGCAGTCCGGTCGGGGAAACCTACAATGAGCAGTTCTTC. As protein: CASSPVGETYNEQFF. Full variable domain (rest looked up from reference TRBV5-1 and TRBJ2-1): KAGVTQTPRYLIKTRGQQVTLSCSPISGHRSVSWYQQTPGQGLQFLFEYFSETQRNKGNFPGRFSGRQFSNSRSEMNVSTLELGDSALYLCASSPVGETYNEQFFGPGTRLTVL.

The chain carries TRBV5-1 and TRBJ1-1; TRBD1 agrees at 10 bases. V shed 0 bases, J shed 0 bases, and the junction held 5 bases outside the gene matches. This CDR3 has 17 amino acids. The germline V gene encodes CDR1 SGHRS and CDR2 YFSETQ. As DNA, the CDR3 is TGCGCCAGCAGCTTGGGCATCGGGACAGGGGTGAACACTGAAGCTTTCTTT. Translation gives CASSLGIGTGVNTEAFF. Based on the CDR3 plus reference TRBV5-1 and TRBJ1-1, the full variable domain is KAGVTQTPRYLIKTRGQQVTLSCSPISGHRSVSWYQQTPGQGLQFLFEYFSETQRNKGNFPGRFSGRQFSNSRSEMNVSTLELGDSALYLCASSLGIGTGVNTEAFFGQGTRLTVV.

The V and J genes are TRBV24-1 and TRBJ2-7; no clear D gene. The CDR3 runs 13 residues. Trimming pared 9 bases from V and 0 bases from J, leaving 11 bases between. CDR1 is KGHDR, CDR2 SFDVKD, per germline. The CDR3 coding sequence is TGTGCCACCTCCGCCCGGAGCTCCTACGAGCAGTACTTC. It translates to CATSARSSYEQYF.

The chain couples TRBV2 to TRBJ1-5; TRBD1 matches 12 bases. V shed 5 bases, J shed 6 bases, and the junction held 5 bases outside the gene matches. The germline V gene encodes CDR1 SNHLY and CDR2 FYNNEI. The CDR3 covers 15 residues. The CDR3 spells CASSRDRGQVQPQHF. The DNA of the CDR3 is TGTGCCAGCAGTCGGGACAGGGGGCAAGTTCAGCCCCAGCATTTT.

The gene calls are TRBV4-3 and TRBJ2-3; possible D gene TRBD1, 6 bases. CDR1 LGHNA and CDR2 YSLEER come from the germline V gene. The length of the CDR3 is 15 residues. Trimming took off 4 bases at V and 2 bases at J, with 13 bases between the two ends. CDR3 sequence: CASSRADSPTDTQYF. The CDR3 coding sequence is TGCGCCAGCAGCCGTGCGGACAGCCCCACAGATACGCAGTATTTT.

J is TRBJ1-4 and V is TRBV4-3; 8 bases are a match to TRBD1. Germline V gene lookup returns CDR1 LGHNA and CDR2 YSLEER. With V trimmed by 1 base and J by 8 bases, 6 bases remained unmatched. There are 15 residues in the CDR3. The CDR3 spells CASSQGEQGGEKLFF. In DNA, the CDR3 is TGCGCCAGCAGCCAAGGGGAACAGGGGGGCGAAAAACTGTTTTTT.

This sequence joins TRBV5-1 and TRBJ2-7, with TRBD2 matching over 8 bases. The CDR3 sequence is 16 residues long. V lost 2 bases to trimming and J lost 3 bases; unmatched junction nucleotides: 10. The germline CDR1 and CDR2 sequences are SGHRS and YFSETQ. This chain's CDR3 is CASSFRGLGTSYEQYF. The CDR3 DNA sequence: TGCGCCAGCAGCTTTAGGGGCCTCGGGACTAGCTACGAGCAGTACTTC.

The J gene is TRBJ1-6, the V gene TRBV4-3; 8 bases match TRBD1. The CDR3 is 15 residues long. The trim removed 1 base at V and 7 bases at J, leaving 3 bases unmatched. Germline CDR1 reads LGHNA; CDR2 reads YSLEER. The CDR3 region is CASSQAGGRNSPLHF. The CDR3 nucleotides read TGCGCCAGCAGCCAAGCAGGGGGCCGGAATTCACCCCTCCACTTT.

The gene calls are TRBV6-5 and TRBJ1-5; D is possibly TRBD1 (6 bases). Germline values: CDR1 MNHEY, CDR2 SVGAGI. The CDR3 spans 15 residues. Between the trimmed V and J ends, which lost 6 bases and 4 bases, there was a span of 16 bases. The DNA for the CDR3 is TGTGCCAGCAGACTTCACAGGGACCCTAATCAGCCCCAGCATTTT. This codes for CASRLHRDPNQPQHF.

The chain links TRBV6-2 or TRBV6-3 to TRBJ2-7; 7 bases map to TRBD1. This CDR3 is 12 amino acids long. Trimming at V came to 5 bases and at J to 10 bases, leaving 8 bases not matched to a gene. Germline assignment: CDR1 MNHEY and CDR2 SVGEGT. CDR3 DNA sequence: TGTGCCAGCAGTATACAGGGGACCTACCAGTACTTC. Translated, it gives CASSIQGTYQYF.

This sequence joins TRBV27 and TRBJ2-6; 7 positions agree with TRBD1. Germline CDR1 is MNHEY and CDR2 is SMNVEV (reference sequence). V lost 1 base, J lost 9 bases, and 12 bases stayed unmatched. The CDR3 spans 17 residues. This CDR3 reads CASSLLVGGRRVNVLTF. The CDR3 DNA is TGTGCCAGCAGTTTATTAGTAGGGGGCCGCCGCGTCAACGTCCTGACTTTC.

V gene TRBV30 combines with J gene TRBJ1-2; D is perhaps TRBD1 (5 bases). CDR3 length equals 13 residues. Germline V gene data show CDR1 as GTSNPN and CDR2 as SVGIG (reference sequence). Trimming removed 2 bases from V and 3 bases from J, with 10 bases in between. CDR3 in DNA: TGTGCCTGGAGTCGTGGCAGGGACTATGGCTACACCTTC. Protein: CAWSRGRDYGYTF.

This chain connects TRBV28 to TRBJ1-1, with 7 bases identical to TRBD1. The CDR3 consists of 15 residues. The germline V gene has CDR1 MDHEN and CDR2 SYDVKM. V trimming: 5 bases; J trimming: 3 bases; junction bases outside the gene matches: 9. CDR3 region: CASSTRGGGHTEAFF. CDR3 DNA: TGTGCCAGCAGTACCCGAGGAGGGGGCCACACTGAAGCTTTCTTT.

The J gene is TRBJ2-2, the V gene TRBV3-1 (or the pseudogene TRBV3-2); D might be TRBD1 (5 bases). Trimming removed 5 bases from V and 5 bases from J, with 12 bases in between. Germline CDR1 and CDR2: LGHDT and YNNKEL (reference sequence). This CDR3 comprises 14 residues. The chain's CDR3 is CASSTNRFTGELFF. The CDR3, as DNA: TGTGCCAGCAGCACCAACAGGTTTACCGGGGAGCTGTTTTTT.

The rearrangement joins TRBV10-2 to TRBJ2-7; weak D call: TRBD1 (5 bases). The ends were cut back, 1 base at V and 9 bases at J, with 13 bases in the middle. CDR1 is WSHSY and CDR2 is SAAADI in the germline V gene. The CDR3 totals 13 residues. The CDR3 loop reads CASSEWQGLVQYF. The CDR3 region has the DNA TGCGCCAGCAGTGAGTGGCAGGGTCTGGTGCAGTACTTC.

This clone turned up a few times. This rearrangement joins TRBV6-5 to TRBJ1-1; D is unclear. CDR3 length: 15 residues. Trimming removed 0 bases from V and 1 base from J, with 9 bases in between. Looked up from germline, CDR1 is MNHEY and CDR2 is SVGAGI. CDR3 nucleotides: TGTGCCAGCAGTTACTCGGCTCGAGGGAACACTGAAGCTTTCTTT. Protein sequence: CASSYSARGNTEAFF.